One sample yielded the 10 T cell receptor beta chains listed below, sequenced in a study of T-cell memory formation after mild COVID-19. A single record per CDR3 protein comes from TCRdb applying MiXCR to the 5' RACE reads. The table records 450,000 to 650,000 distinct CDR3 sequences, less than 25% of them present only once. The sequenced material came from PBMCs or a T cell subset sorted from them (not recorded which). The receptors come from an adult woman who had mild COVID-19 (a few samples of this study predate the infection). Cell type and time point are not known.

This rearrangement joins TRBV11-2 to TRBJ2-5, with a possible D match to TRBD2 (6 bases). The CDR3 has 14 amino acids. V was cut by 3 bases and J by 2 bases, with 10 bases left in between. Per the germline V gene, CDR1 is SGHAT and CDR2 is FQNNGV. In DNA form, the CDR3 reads TGTGCCAGCAGCTTCTGGGGGGATCAAGAGACCCAGTACTTC. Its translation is CASSFWGDQETQYF.

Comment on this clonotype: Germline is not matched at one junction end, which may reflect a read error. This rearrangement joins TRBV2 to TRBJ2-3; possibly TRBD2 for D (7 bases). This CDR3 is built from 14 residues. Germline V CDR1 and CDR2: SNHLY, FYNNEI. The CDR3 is CASSEAGTTDTQYF. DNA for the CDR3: TGTGCCAGCAGCGAAGCGGGGACAACAGATACGCAGTATTTT.

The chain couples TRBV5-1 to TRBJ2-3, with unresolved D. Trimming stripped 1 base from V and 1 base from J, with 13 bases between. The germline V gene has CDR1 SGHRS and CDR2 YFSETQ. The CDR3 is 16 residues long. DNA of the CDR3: TGCGCCAGCAGCTTGTCAGCAGCCACCGGCACAGATACGCAGTATTTT. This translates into CASSLSAATGTDTQYF.

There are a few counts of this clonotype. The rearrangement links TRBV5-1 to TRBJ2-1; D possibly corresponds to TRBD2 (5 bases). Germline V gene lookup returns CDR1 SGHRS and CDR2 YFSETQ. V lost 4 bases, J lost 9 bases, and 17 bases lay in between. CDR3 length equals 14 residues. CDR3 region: CASSPTGTGSEQFF. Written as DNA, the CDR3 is TGCGCCAGCAGCCCGACCGGTACGGGGAGTGAGCAGTTCTTC.

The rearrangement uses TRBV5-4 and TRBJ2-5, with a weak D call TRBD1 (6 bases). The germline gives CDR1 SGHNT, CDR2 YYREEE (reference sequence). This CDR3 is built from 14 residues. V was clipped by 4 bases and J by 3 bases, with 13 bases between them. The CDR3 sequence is CASSPQQGKETQYF. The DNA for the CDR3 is TGTGCCAGCAGCCCTCAACAGGGAAAAGAGACCCAGTACTTC. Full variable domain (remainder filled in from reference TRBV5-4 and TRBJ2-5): ETGVTQSPTHLIKTRGQQVTLRCSSQSGHNTVSWYQQALGQGPQFIFQYYREEENGRGNFPPRFSGLQFPNYSSELNVNALELDDSALYLCASSPQQGKETQYFGPGTRLLVL.

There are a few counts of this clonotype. The DNA for the CDR3 is TGCGCCAGCAGCAGACAGGGGGCAGAAGAGACCCAGTACTTC. Amino acid sequence: CASSRQGAEETQYF. The chain joins TRBV5-1 to TRBJ2-5; 10 positions match TRBD1. Per germline, CDR1 SGHRS and CDR2 YFSETQ. The trim removed 4 bases at V and 3 bases at J, leaving 3 bases unmatched. The CDR3 runs to 14 residues.

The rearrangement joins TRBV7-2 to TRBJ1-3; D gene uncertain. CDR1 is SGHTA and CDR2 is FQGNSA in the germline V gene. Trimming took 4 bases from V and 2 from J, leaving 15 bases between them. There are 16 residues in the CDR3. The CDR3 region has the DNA TGTGCCAGCAGCTCGACCCCCACAGCCGCTGGAAACACCATATATTTT. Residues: CASSSTPTAAGNTIYF. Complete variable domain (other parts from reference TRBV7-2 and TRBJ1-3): GAGVSQSPSNKVTEKGKDVELRCDPISGHTALYWYRQSLGQGLEFLIYFQGNSAPDKSGLPSDRFSAERTGGSVSTLTIQRTQQEDSAVYLCASSSTPTAAGNTIYFGEGSWLTVV.

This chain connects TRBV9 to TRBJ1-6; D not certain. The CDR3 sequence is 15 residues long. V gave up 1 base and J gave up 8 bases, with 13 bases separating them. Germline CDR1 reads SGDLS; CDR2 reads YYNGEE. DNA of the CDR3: TGTGCCAGCAGCGTATCTGAGGGCCTCCATTCACCCCTCCACTTT. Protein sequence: CASSVSEGLHSPLHF.

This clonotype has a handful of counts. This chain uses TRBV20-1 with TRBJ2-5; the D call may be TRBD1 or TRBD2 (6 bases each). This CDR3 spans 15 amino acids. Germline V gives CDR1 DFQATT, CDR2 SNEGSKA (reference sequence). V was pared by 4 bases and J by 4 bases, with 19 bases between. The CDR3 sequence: CSATPSGGRGETQYF. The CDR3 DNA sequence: TGCAGTGCTACCCCAAGTGGGGGGCGAGGAGAGACCCAGTACTTC.

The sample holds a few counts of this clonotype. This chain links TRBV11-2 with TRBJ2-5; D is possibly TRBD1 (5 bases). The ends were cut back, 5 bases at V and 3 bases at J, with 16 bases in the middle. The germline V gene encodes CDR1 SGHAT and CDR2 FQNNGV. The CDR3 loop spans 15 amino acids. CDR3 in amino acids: CASSPRTSKEETQYF. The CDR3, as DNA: TGTGCCAGCAGCCCCCGGACATCTAAGGAAGAGACCCAGTACTTC.